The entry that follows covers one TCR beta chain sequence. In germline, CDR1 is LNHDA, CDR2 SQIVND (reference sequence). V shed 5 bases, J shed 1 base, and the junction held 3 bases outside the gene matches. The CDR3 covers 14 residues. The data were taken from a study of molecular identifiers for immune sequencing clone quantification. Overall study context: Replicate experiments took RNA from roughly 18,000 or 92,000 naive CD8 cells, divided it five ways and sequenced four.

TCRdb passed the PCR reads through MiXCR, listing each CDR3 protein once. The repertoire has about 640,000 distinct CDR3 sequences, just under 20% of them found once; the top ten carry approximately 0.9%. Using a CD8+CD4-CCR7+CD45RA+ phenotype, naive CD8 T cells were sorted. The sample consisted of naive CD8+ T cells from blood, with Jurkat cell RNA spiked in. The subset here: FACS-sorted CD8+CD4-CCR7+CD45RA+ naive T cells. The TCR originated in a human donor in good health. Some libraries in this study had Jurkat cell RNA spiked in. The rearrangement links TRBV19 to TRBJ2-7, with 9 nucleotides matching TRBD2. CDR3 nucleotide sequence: TGTGCCAGTAGTGCGCTAGCGGGGTCCTACGAGCAGTACTTC. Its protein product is CASSALAGSYEQYF. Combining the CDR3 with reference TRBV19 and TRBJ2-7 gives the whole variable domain DGGITQSPKYLFRKEGQNVTLSCEQNLNHDAMYWYRQDPGQGLRLIYYSQIVNDFQKGDIAEGYSVSREKKESFPLTVTSAQKNPTAFYLCASSALAGSYEQYFGPGTRLTVT.